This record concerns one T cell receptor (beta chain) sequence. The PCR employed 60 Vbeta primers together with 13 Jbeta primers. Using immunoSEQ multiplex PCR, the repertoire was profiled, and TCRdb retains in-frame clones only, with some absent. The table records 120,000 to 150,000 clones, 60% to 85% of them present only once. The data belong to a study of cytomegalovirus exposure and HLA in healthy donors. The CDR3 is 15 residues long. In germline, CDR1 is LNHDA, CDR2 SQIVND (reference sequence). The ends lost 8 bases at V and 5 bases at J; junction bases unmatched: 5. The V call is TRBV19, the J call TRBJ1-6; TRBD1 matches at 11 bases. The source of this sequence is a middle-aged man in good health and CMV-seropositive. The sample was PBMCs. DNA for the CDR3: TGTGCCAGTCGGACAGGGGGCAGGGATAATTCACCCCTCCACTTT. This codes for CASRTGGRDNSPLHF. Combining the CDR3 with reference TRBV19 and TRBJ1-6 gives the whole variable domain DGGITQSPKYLFRKEGQNVTLSCEQNLNHDAMYWYRQDPGQGLRLIYYSQIVNDFQKGDIAEGYSVSREKKESFPLTVTSAQKNPTAFYLCASRTGGRDNSPLHFGNGTRLTVT.